The rows below give T cell receptor beta chains drawn from one sample of a study of T cells in Graves' hyperthyroidism and ophthalmopathy. In TCRdb, the multiplex PCR reads were re-called with MiXCR into one record per CDR3 protein. The data show a few hundred thousand distinct CDR3 sequences, under 25% seen once. Sequenced material: blood. These receptors originate from a man between 18 and 29 years old with Graves' hyperthyroidism. CDR3s include the opening cysteine and the closing phenylalanine or tryptophan. The order of the fields is clone size, D gene, J gene, V gene, CDR3 length, CDR3 DNA, CDR3 protein. D genes are given only for firm matches. Size values are once, few and many counts, or a class for expanded clones, and some rows have none.

abundance: many
d_gene: .
j_gene: TRBJ1-6
v_gene: TRBV20-1
len: 16
CDR3nt: TGCAGTGCTAGGCCACTTCGCCAGGGTTATAATTCACCCCTCCACTTT
CDR3aa: CSARPLRQGYNSPLHF

abundance: once
d_gene: .
j_gene: TRBJ1-2
v_gene: TRBV2
len: 13
CDR3nt: TGTGCCAGCAGCGAAAAAGGGGTACGCGGCTACACCTTC
CDR3aa: CASSEKGVRGYTF

abundance: few
d_gene: .
j_gene: TRBJ1-2
v_gene: TRBV18
len: 13
CDR3nt: TGTGCCAGCTCACCGGACCCGGTCTATGGCTACACCTTC
CDR3aa: CASSPDPVYGYTF

abundance: .
d_gene: .
j_gene: TRBJ1-2
v_gene: TRBV6-2/TRBV6-3
len: 16
CDR3nt: TGTGCCAGCAGCTCGTCTATAGACCGGGGATCCTATGGCTACACCTTC
CDR3aa: CASSSSIDRGSYGYTF

abundance: .
d_gene: .
j_gene: TRBJ1-5
v_gene: TRBV28
len: 13
CDR3nt: TGTGCCAGCATAAGTAGGCGGGAACAGCCCCAGCATTTT
CDR3aa: CASISRREQPQHF

abundance: many
d_gene: TRBD1
j_gene: TRBJ1-6
v_gene: TRBV5-6
len: 17
CDR3nt: TGTGCCAGCAGGCGGACAGGGACGAGGGCCTATAATTCACCCCTCCACTTT
CDR3aa: CASRRTGTRAYNSPLHF

abundance: .
d_gene: .
j_gene: TRBJ1-3
v_gene: TRBV6-1
len: 14
CDR3nt: TGTGCCAGCAGCCCACAGGGCTTTGGAAACACCATATATTTT
CDR3aa: CASSPQGFGNTIYF

abundance: many
d_gene: .
j_gene: TRBJ2-2
v_gene: TRBV13
len: 16
CDR3nt: TGTGCCAGCAGCTTAGGCCGAGTCGACTACACCGGGGAGCTGTTTTTT
CDR3aa: CASSLGRVDYTGELFF

abundance: few
d_gene: .
j_gene: TRBJ2-7
v_gene: TRBV29-1
len: 12
CDR3nt: TGCAGCGCCTCCATGGGGGTCTACGAGCAGTACTTC
CDR3aa: CSASMGVYEQYF

abundance: many
d_gene: .
j_gene: TRBJ1-1
v_gene: TRBV19
len: 17
CDR3nt: TGTGCCAGTACCTTCTTCCACGCCGGGACTTTGAACACTGAAGCTTTCTTT
CDR3aa: CASTFFHAGTLNTEAFF

abundance: many
d_gene: TRBD1
j_gene: TRBJ1-5
v_gene: TRBV20-1
len: 14
CDR3nt: TGCAGTGCTTACGGACAGGGCGGCAATCAGCCCCAGCATTTT
CDR3aa: CSAYGQGGNQPQHF

abundance: many
d_gene: TRBD1
j_gene: TRBJ1-1
v_gene: TRBV28
len: 13
CDR3nt: TGTGCCAGCAGTCAGCCTGACAGGGCTGGAGCTTTCTTT
CDR3aa: CASSQPDRAGAFF

abundance: many
d_gene: .
j_gene: TRBJ2-7
v_gene: TRBV15
len: 13
CDR3nt: TGTGCCACCTCTACAGGGTTCTCCTACGAGCAGTACTTC
CDR3aa: CATSTGFSYEQYF

abundance: many
d_gene: .
j_gene: TRBJ1-2
v_gene: TRBV7-9
len: 14
CDR3nt: TGTGCCAGCAGCTTAGAGAGGGAAACAGGAGGCTACACCTTC
CDR3aa: CASSLERETGGYTF

abundance: .
d_gene: .
j_gene: TRBJ2-5
v_gene: TRBV6-5
len: 14
CDR3nt: TGTGCCAGCAGTTACTCGGACTATCAAGAGACCCAGTACTTC
CDR3aa: CASSYSDYQETQYF

abundance: many
d_gene: TRBD1
j_gene: TRBJ2-7
v_gene: TRBV6-1
len: 16
CDR3nt: TGTGCCAGCAGTGGCCTTCCGGGACAGTCTACCTACGAGCAGTACTTC
CDR3aa: CASSGLPGQSTYEQYF

abundance: many
d_gene: .
j_gene: TRBJ2-3
v_gene: TRBV6-1
len: 14
CDR3nt: TGTGCCAGCAGTACCAGGGGAAGCACAGATACGCAGTATTTT
CDR3aa: CASSTRGSTDTQYF

abundance: .
d_gene: .
j_gene: TRBJ2-7
v_gene: TRBV7-8
len: 14
CDR3nt: TGTGCCGGCAGCTCATCCGGGACACCTTACGAGCAGTACTTC
CDR3aa: CAGSSSGTPYEQYF

abundance: many
d_gene: .
j_gene: TRBJ2-7
v_gene: TRBV11-1
len: 17
CDR3nt: TGTGCCAGCAGCCCCCGACCAACGACGGGGGCGTCTGACGAGCAGTACTTC
CDR3aa: CASSPRPTTGASDEQYF

abundance: many
d_gene: .
j_gene: TRBJ1-1
v_gene: TRBV27
len: 16
CDR3nt: TGTGCCAGCAGTTTATCATCCCGGGGCGGAGGAACTGAAGCTTTCTTT
CDR3aa: CASSLSSRGGGTEAFF

abundance: .
d_gene: .
j_gene: TRBJ2-2
v_gene: TRBV4-1
len: 14
CDR3nt: TGCGCCAGCTCAGAAGGCAGGTGGGGGGGGGAGCTGTTTTTT
CDR3aa: CASSEGRWGGELFF

abundance: many
d_gene: .
j_gene: TRBJ1-2
v_gene: TRBV5-6
len: 14
CDR3nt: TGTGCCAGCAGCTTGAGGGGAAGGGGCGATGGCTACACCTTC
CDR3aa: CASSLRGRGDGYTF

abundance: many
d_gene: .
j_gene: TRBJ2-6
v_gene: TRBV27
len: 15
CDR3nt: TGTGCCAGCAGTTTTAAAGCCCTCAGCGTGGTGGTCCTGACTTTC
CDR3aa: CASSFKALSVVVLTF

abundance: .
d_gene: .
j_gene: TRBJ2-1
v_gene: TRBV6-5
len: 13
CDR3nt: TGTGCCAGCAGTTACTCGGGGCTCAATGAGCAGTTCTTC
CDR3aa: CASSYSGLNEQFF

abundance: .
d_gene: .
j_gene: TRBJ1-2
v_gene: TRBV28
len: 13
CDR3nt: TGTGCCAGCAGTTTAGCCTACTCGGATGGCTACACCTTC
CDR3aa: CASSLAYSDGYTF

abundance: many
d_gene: .
j_gene: TRBJ1-1
v_gene: TRBV18
len: 14
CDR3nt: TGTGCCAGCTCACCGGAAACAGCGAACACTGAAGCTTTCTTT
CDR3aa: CASSPETANTEAFF

abundance: many
d_gene: .
j_gene: TRBJ1-3
v_gene: TRBV12-3/TRBV12-4
len: 11
CDR3nt: TGTGCCACCAACTGGGAGAACACCATATATTTT
CDR3aa: CATNWENTIYF

abundance: .
d_gene: .
j_gene: TRBJ2-2
v_gene: TRBV19
len: 15
CDR3nt: TGTGCCAGTAGTACCAGGGGTGTGGGCACCGGGGAGCTGTTTTTT
CDR3aa: CASSTRGVGTGELFF

abundance: few
d_gene: TRBD2
j_gene: TRBJ2-2
v_gene: TRBV28
len: 17
CDR3nt: TGTGCCAGCAGTTTAGGGGGACTAGCGGGTATCACCGGGGAGCTGTTTTTT
CDR3aa: CASSLGGLAGITGELFF

abundance: many
d_gene: .
j_gene: TRBJ1-2
v_gene: TRBV6-1
len: 12
CDR3nt: TGTGCCAGCAGGGACCTCTATTATGGCTACACCTTC
CDR3aa: CASRDLYYGYTF

abundance: .
d_gene: .
j_gene: TRBJ1-1
v_gene: TRBV6-1
len: 13
CDR3nt: TGTGCCAGCTCCGGCAGGGAGCTCACTGAAGCTTTCTTT
CDR3aa: CASSGRELTEAFF